This T cell receptor (beta chain) is from a study of cytomegalovirus exposure and HLA in healthy donors. PCR amplification relied on 60 Vbeta primers (plus 13 Jbeta primers). TCRdb's copy holds only in-frame clones and misses some; the assay was immunoSEQ multiplex PCR. In the table there are roughly 200,000 clones, about 80% of which are singletons. In regard to this clone: Its antigen remains unidentified.

Study findings and constraints: A previous analysis found most TCR beta V segments productive roughly 87% or roughly 30% of the time. Some V segments, TRBV6-2 and TRBV6-3 among them, were indistinguishable and were therefore excluded.

There are 15 residues in the CDR3. The V and J ends lost 4 bases and 4 bases respectively, with 16 bases between them. Germline CDR1 LNHDA, CDR2 SQIVND (reference sequence). The origin of this receptor is a woman aged 40 to 50 in good health and CMV-seronegative. The chain combines TRBV19 with TRBJ1-2; TRBD1 is a possible D gene (5 bases). What was sequenced was PBMCs. The CDR3 coding sequence is TGTGCCAGTAGTAACCTTCAGGGTTTCGGCTATGGCTACACCTTC. Its translation: CASSNLQGFGYGYTF.